This entry concerns a single TCR beta chain. Its antigen is undetermined. The data belong to a study of T cell responses to AZD1222 COVID-19 vaccine. Regarding the study as a whole: Spike-specific TCR breadth and depth were elevated following two AZD1222 doses. Vaccine-associated CD4 TCRs spanned spike, dominant at 160-218 and 743-854. The donors showed a predominance of white British ancestry and of females, with possible underestimation of clonal diversity.

The method was immunoSEQ multiplex PCR; TCRdb's version includes in-frame clones alone and lacks a portion of them. The table includes 170,000 or so clones, over 80% detected once. This CDR3 spans 15 amino acids. V was shortened by 0 bases and J by 6 bases, with 13 bases between the two germline ends. Germline values: CDR1 LGHDT, CDR2 YNNKEL (reference sequence). The chain links TRBV3-1 (or the pseudogene TRBV3-2) to TRBJ2-3; D is undetermined. The input for sequencing was peripheral blood, taken 28 days after the second dose of the MenACWY control vaccine. The TCR comes from an adult who received the MenACWY meningococcal vaccine as a control. The CDR3 protein is CASSQDAPSLDTQYF. The CDR3 DNA sequence: TGTGCCAGCAGCCAAGATGCCCCCTCCTTGGATACGCAGTATTTT.